This entry lists 7 T cell receptor beta chains sequenced from one sample in a study of T cell repertoires in aging, cancer and after chemotherapy. A mixed TRB-A/B primer pool amplified rearranged TRB by multiplex touch-down PCR. In TCRdb, the multiplex PCR reads were re-called with MiXCR into one record per CDR3 protein. The sample lists 9,500 to 13,000 distinct CDR3 sequences, under 30% occurring once. TCR beta rearrangements were amplified from peripheral blood genomic DNA. The material sequenced was blood. The source of these receptors is a human donor in good health.

This clonotype was picked up a small number of times. The chain uses TRBV7-9 and TRBJ2-5; 10 bases map to TRBD2. The length of the CDR3 is 14 residues. Germline V gene data show CDR1 as SEHNR and CDR2 as FQNEAQ (reference sequence). After removal of 7 bases from V and 4 bases from J, the junction contained 6 bases not matched to a gene. DNA of the CDR3: TGTGCCAGCAACCAAGCGGGAGGGACAGAGACCCAGTACTTC. It encodes CASNQAGGTETQYF.

The chain's CDR3 is CASKPPGQNYGYTF. CDR3 DNA sequence: TGTGCCAGCAAACCTCCGGGACAAAACTATGGCTACACCTTC. The rearrangement links TRBV6-1 to TRBJ1-2; TRBD1 is a possible D gene (6 bases). Trimming removed 7 bases at V and 2 bases at J, with 14 bases between. Germline V lookup: CDR1 MNHNS, CDR2 SASEGT. The CDR3 loop spans 14 amino acids.

The rearrangement links TRBV24-1 to TRBJ2-5; 7 bases map to TRBD2. Per the germline V gene, CDR1 is KGHDR and CDR2 is SFDVKD. Trimming at V came to 5 bases and at J to 3 bases, leaving 11 bases not matched to a gene. CDR3 length equals 16 residues. The CDR3: CATSGLADIPKETQYF. CDR3 bases: TGTGCCACCAGTGGACTAGCAGATATACCAAAAGAGACCCAGTACTTC.

The rearrangement joins TRBV11-2 to TRBJ2-3; D is uncertain. The V end lost 0 bases, the J end lost 1 base, and 5 bases lay between the germline ends. Germline V gene data show CDR1 as SGHAT and CDR2 as FQNNGV. The CDR3 contains 14 residues. The CDR3 loop reads CASSLDSGTDTQYF. The CDR3 nucleotides are TGTGCCAGCAGCTTAGACTCGGGCACAGATACGCAGTATTTT.

This clonotype was seen a few times. V and J are TRBV6-1 and TRBJ1-1, with TRBD1 as a possible D gene (5 bases). The CDR3 has 16 amino acids. Between the trimmed V and J ends, which lost 7 bases and 2 bases, there was a span of 20 bases. In germline, CDR1 is MNHNS, CDR2 SASEGT. The CDR3 sequence is CASNWGRALLNTEAFF. For the CDR3, the DNA is TGTGCCAGCAATTGGGGCAGGGCGCTCCTAAACACTGAAGCTTTCTTT.

In its sample, this clonotype ranks as medium-sized. This chain uses TRBV29-1 with TRBJ2-7, with D possibly TRBD2 on 7 matching bases. The CDR3 runs to 12 residues. Between the trimmed V and J ends, which lost 1 base and 7 bases, there was a span of 11 bases. The germline V gene encodes CDR1 SQVTM and CDR2 ANQGSEA. The CDR3 reads CSVEVGRGEQYF. CDR3 in DNA: TGCAGCGTTGAAGTGGGGAGGGGGGAGCAGTACTTC.

The rearrangement joins TRBV19 to TRBJ2-5, with D unresolved. V was pared by 3 bases and J by 4 bases, with 9 bases between. CDR3 length: 13 amino acids. Germline CDR1 LNHDA, CDR2 SQIVND (reference sequence). The CDR3 DNA follows: TGTGCCAGTAGTATCAAGGTTCGAGAGACCCAGTACTTC. Translated, it gives CASSIKVRETQYF.